This T cell receptor (beta chain) appears in the sequencing data of a study of beta chain features in type 1 diabetes. Points from the study as a whole: Shortening of TCRB CDR3s, moderate but significant, appeared in all four CD4+ subsets of Type 1 diabetes patients.

The sequenced template was cDNA made from the entire isolated RNA. Sequenced by immunoSEQ multiplex PCR; TCRdb stores in-frame clones only, minus some. The table shows nearly 700,000 clones, with around 15% occurring only once. This clone was seen more than once but under ten times. The antigen remains unidentified. The germline gives CDR1 MNHEY, CDR2 SVGAGI. The V segment lost 5 bases and the J segment 6 bases; nucleotides outside the gene matches: 9. CDR3 length equals 15 residues. The TCR comes from a man between 18 and 35 years old with type 1 diabetes. This chain joins TRBV6-5 and TRBJ2-4; 8 nucleotides align to TRBD2. Sequences were obtained from naive CD4+ T cells from blood. This chain's CDR3 is CASSVSSGAPNIQYF. In nucleotides, the CDR3 is TGTGCCAGCAGTGTTAGTAGCGGGGCGCCAAACATTCAGTACTTC.